Listed here are 22 T cell receptor beta chains from one sample, sequenced in a study of T-cell memory formation after mild COVID-19. One entry per CDR3 protein results from TCRdb running MiXCR on the 5' RACE reads. This sample has 350,000 to 500,000 distinct CDR3 sequences, with roughly 18% found just once. Sample: PBMCs or a T cell subset sorted from them (not recorded which). The origin of the receptors is a man aged 18-30 years who had mild COVID-19 (a few samples of this study predate the infection). Cell type and time point are not known.

The gene calls are TRBV25-1 and TRBJ1-2; D remains ambiguous. The CDR3 consists of 10 residues. Trimming took off 6 bases at V and 5 bases at J, with 4 bases between the two ends. Germline V gene lookup returns CDR1 MGHDK and CDR2 SYGVNS. The CDR3 here is CASRGYGYTF. The CDR3, as DNA: TGTGCCAGCAGGGGGTATGGCTACACCTTC.

The chain links TRBV7-6 to TRBJ2-1, with 9 nucleotides matching TRBD2. V was pared by 7 bases and J by 9 bases, with 7 bases of the junction left unmatched. Germline-derived CDR1 and CDR2 are SGHVS and FNYEAQ. The CDR3 is made up of 13 amino acids. The CDR3 here is CASKASGDTEQFF. DNA for the CDR3: TGTGCCAGCAAAGCTAGCGGGGATACTGAGCAGTTCTTC.

This chain joins TRBV12-3 or TRBV12-4 and TRBJ1-2; TRBD1 agrees at 7 bases. V was pared by 2 bases and J by 4 bases, with 4 bases of the junction left unmatched. The CDR3 is made up of 14 amino acids. The CDR3 DNA reads TGTGCCAGCAGTTTACCCCAGGGGGGCTATGGCTACACCTTC. It is translated as CASSLPQGGYGYTF.

The rearrangement uses TRBV28 and TRBJ2-3; 7 nucleotides agree with TRBD1. CDR1 and CDR2 from the germline V gene are MDHEN and SYDVKM. Losses at the gene ends were 1 base for V and 9 bases for J; bases not matched to a gene: 4. The CDR3 length is 13 residues. The chain's CDR3 is CASSLSEDRTQYF. DNA for the CDR3: TGTGCCAGCAGTTTATCCGAGGACAGGACGCAGTATTTT.

This sequence joins TRBV6-5 and TRBJ2-3; 9 nucleotides agree with TRBD2. The J segment lost 6 bases and the V segment lost 1 base, leaving 8 bases of the junction unmatched. CDR1 and CDR2 from the germline V gene are MNHEY and SVGAGI. The CDR3 has 16 residues. This CDR3 is CASSYYWGGGADTQYF. CDR3 nucleotides: TGTGCCAGCAGTTACTATTGGGGCGGGGGGGCCGATACGCAGTATTTT.

This clonotype was counted between two and nine times. The rearrangement links TRBV15 to TRBJ2-7, with TRBD1 identical over 9 bases. This CDR3 has 14 residues. The V and J ends lost 4 bases and 3 bases, in that order; junction bases with no gene match: 4. Germline loops: CDR1 LNHNV, CDR2 YYDKDF (reference sequence). For the CDR3, the DNA is TGTGCCACCAGCACCGGGACAGGGCGCTACGAGCAGTACGTC. This encodes CATSTGTGRYEQYV.

The rearrangement links TRBV6-5 to TRBJ1-2; 8 bases align to TRBD1. This CDR3 has 14 amino acids. Looked up from germline, CDR1 is MNHEY and CDR2 is SVGAGI. The V and J ends lost 5 bases and 8 bases, in that order; junction bases with no gene match: 10. CDR3 DNA: TGTGCCAGCAGTCCCGGACAGGGAGGGGAAGGCTACACCTTC. Translated: CASSPGQGGEGYTF.

This clonotype showed up many times. CDR3 nucleotide sequence: TGTGCCAGCAGCCAGGAGACTAGCGGGGGGTACGAGCAGTACTTC. This translates into CASSQETSGGYEQYF. V usage is TRBV4-2 and J usage is TRBJ2-7; 13 nucleotides agree with TRBD2. Germline CDR1 and CDR2: LGHNA and YNFKEQ. With V trimmed by 3 bases and J by 4 bases, 3 bases remained unmatched. This CDR3 is 15 amino acids long.

This clonotype has a handful of counts. In DNA, the CDR3 is TGCAGTGCTAGAGTTCCGGGGGCCGCTGAAAAACTGTTTTTT. Encoded protein: CSARVPGAAEKLFF. The chain joins TRBV20-1 to TRBJ1-4; TRBD1 is a possible D gene (6 bases). Germline V gene sequence: CDR1 DFQATT, CDR2 SNEGSKA (reference sequence). V lost 1 base to trimming and J lost 7 bases, with 13 bases between them. CDR3 size: 14 residues.

This clonotype was counted a few times. The chain links TRBV4-2 to TRBJ2-2, with 9 bases aligning to TRBD1. V trimming: 5 bases; J trimming: 5 bases; junction bases outside the gene matches: 6. Germline values: CDR1 LGHNA, CDR2 YNFKEQ. The CDR3 totals 15 residues. As DNA, the CDR3 is TGTGCCAGCAGCTTTGGGACAGGGAATACCGGGGAGCTGTTTTTT. It translates to CASSFGTGNTGELFF.

The chain couples TRBV15 to TRBJ2-3; tentative D call: TRBD2 (6 bases). The germline V gene has CDR1 LNHNV and CDR2 YYDKDF (reference sequence). Between the trimmed V and J ends, which lost 0 bases and 6 bases, there was a span of 13 bases. This CDR3 is built from 15 residues. The CDR3 is CATSREHSGRDTQYF. CDR3 nucleotide sequence: TGTGCCACCAGCAGAGAACACAGTGGGAGGGATACGCAGTATTTT.

This clonotype was recorded a few times. The CDR3 reads CASSLRYPTDTQYF. The CDR3 coding sequence is TGCGCCAGCAGCTTGAGGTATCCAACAGATACGCAGTATTTT. The chain carries TRBV5-1 and TRBJ2-3; D is undetermined. V shed 1 base and J shed 3 bases, with 9 bases lying between them. The CDR3 length is 14 residues. CDR1 is SGHRS, CDR2 YFSETQ, per germline.

DNA for the CDR3: TGTGCCAGCAGTTACTACGGGAACCAAGAGACCCAGTACTTC. This sequence encodes CASSYYGNQETQYF. The chain couples TRBV6-6 to TRBJ2-5, with D possibly being TRBD2 (5 bases). The CDR3 is 14 residues long. V dropped 1 base and J dropped 0 bases, with 6 bases sitting between them. CDR1 MNHNY and CDR2 SVGAGI come from the germline V gene (reference sequence).

V usage is TRBV11-3 and J usage is TRBJ2-2; D might be TRBD1 (5 bases). CDR1 SGHNT and CDR2 YENEEA come from the germline V gene. With 8 bases removed from V and 2 bases from J, the gap between germline ends came to 12 bases. The CDR3 contains 14 residues. CDR3 protein: CASGPRVNTGELFF. The CDR3 DNA reads as TGTGCCAGCGGCCCCAGGGTCAACACCGGGGAGCTGTTTTTT.

This clonotype was picked up one time. CDR3 bases: TGTGCCAGCACCCGGGACAGGGGGACCGAGCAGTACTTC. It specifies CASTRDRGTEQYF. The rearrangement uses TRBV2 and TRBJ2-7, with 11 bases aligning to TRBD1. The CDR3 contains 13 residues. V gave up 7 bases and J gave up 6 bases; unmatched junction bases: 5. Germline CDR1 and CDR2: SNHLY and FYNNEI.

This clonotype was found a few times. The rearrangement links TRBV20-1 to TRBJ1-2; 9 bases are shared with TRBD1. CDR3 size: 14 residues. Trimming took 4 bases from V and 4 from J; bases not matched to a gene: 7. From germline, CDR1 is DFQATT and CDR2 SNEGSKA (reference sequence). The CDR3 protein is CSAIHRGLLYGYTF. DNA for the CDR3: TGCAGTGCTATACACAGGGGGCTGCTCTATGGCTACACCTTC.

This clonotype has at least ten counts. V usage is TRBV24-1 and J usage is TRBJ1-4; D unclear. The CDR3 extends over 11 amino acids. Per the germline V gene, CDR1 is KGHDR and CDR2 is SFDVKD. Deletions cut 6 bases from V and 6 bases from J, with 4 bases between. The CDR3 bases are TGTGCCACCAGTCCGTATGAAAAACTGTTTTTT. It yields the protein CATSPYEKLFF.

This clonotype was seen repeatedly, ten times or more. The chain is built from TRBV20-1 and TRBJ2-2, with D uncertain. The V and J ends lost 4 bases and 0 bases respectively, with 3 bases between them. CDR3 length: 12 residues. Germline V gene lookup returns CDR1 DFQATT and CDR2 SNEGSKA (reference sequence). Written as DNA, the CDR3 is TGCAGTGCTACCGCGAACACCGGGGAGCTGTTTTTT. Its translation is CSATANTGELFF.

This chain links TRBV19 with TRBJ2-2; tentative D call: TRBD1 (5 bases). CDR3 length: 14 residues. Germline V CDR1 and CDR2: LNHDA, SQIVND (reference sequence). The V gene lost 7 bases and the J gene lost 8 bases, with 17 bases spanning the gap. In DNA form, the CDR3 reads TGTGCCAGTACCCGGCTAGGGGCAAGTGGGGAGCTGTTTTTT. Its protein product is CASTRLGASGELFF.

The chain uses TRBV15 and TRBJ1-2; D not resolved. The CDR3 has 14 amino acids. Trimming took 5 bases from V and 4 from J, leaving 14 bases between them. In germline, CDR1 is LNHNV, CDR2 YYDKDF (reference sequence). The CDR3 DNA sequence: TGTGCCACCAGCTCTCCGGGAGCATCCTATGGCTACACCTTC. Its protein product is CATSSPGASYGYTF.

This clonotype was seen many times. The chain uses TRBV20-1 and TRBJ2-7; either TRBD1 or TRBD2 may supply D (5 bases each). V was trimmed by 6 bases and J by 5 bases, leaving 20 bases between them. This CDR3 comprises 14 residues. Germline-derived CDR1 and CDR2 are DFQATT and SNEGSKA (reference sequence). The CDR3 region is CSAHSLETGHEQYF. CDR3 sequence (DNA): TGCAGTGCCCATAGCCTCGAGACGGGACACGAGCAGTACTTC.

The chain joins TRBV11-2 to TRBJ2-1, with D perhaps matching TRBD1 (6 bases). The V and J ends lost 5 bases and 7 bases respectively, with 15 bases between them. The CDR3 consists of 14 residues. CDR1 is SGHAT, CDR2 FQNNGV, per germline. CDR3 protein: CASSRTGLVNEQFF. CDR3 nucleotide sequence: TGTGCCAGCAGCCGTACAGGGCTTGTGAATGAGCAGTTCTTC.